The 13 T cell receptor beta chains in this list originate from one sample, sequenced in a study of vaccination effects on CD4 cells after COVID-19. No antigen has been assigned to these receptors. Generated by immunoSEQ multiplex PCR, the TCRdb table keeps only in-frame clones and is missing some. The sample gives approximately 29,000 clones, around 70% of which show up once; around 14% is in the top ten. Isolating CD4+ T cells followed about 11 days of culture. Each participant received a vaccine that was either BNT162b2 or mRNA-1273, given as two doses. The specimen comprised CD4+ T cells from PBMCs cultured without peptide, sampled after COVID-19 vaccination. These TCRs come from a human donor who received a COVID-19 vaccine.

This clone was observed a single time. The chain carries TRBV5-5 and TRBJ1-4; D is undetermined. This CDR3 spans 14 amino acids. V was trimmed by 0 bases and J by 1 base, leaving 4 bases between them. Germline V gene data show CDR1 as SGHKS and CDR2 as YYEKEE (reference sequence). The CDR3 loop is CASSLVGTNEKLFF. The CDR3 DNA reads TGTGCCAGCAGCTTGGTGGGAACTAATGAAAAACTGTTTTTT.

The CDR3 DNA reads TGCGCCAGCAGCTTGGCCAGGTCCCTGGACGAGCAGTACTTC. Encoded protein: CASSLARSLDEQYF. The chain has TRBV5-1 and TRBJ2-7; D is uncertain. V was pared by 0 bases and J by 5 bases, with 12 bases between. The CDR3 runs 14 residues. CDR1 is SGHRS, CDR2 YFSETQ, per germline.

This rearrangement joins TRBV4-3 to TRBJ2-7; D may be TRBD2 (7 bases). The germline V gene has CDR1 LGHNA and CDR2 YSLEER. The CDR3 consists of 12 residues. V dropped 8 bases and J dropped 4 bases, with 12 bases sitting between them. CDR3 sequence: CASSRGGYEQYF. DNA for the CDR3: TGCGCCAGCTCAAGGGGGGGGTACGAGCAGTACTTC.

Written as DNA, the CDR3 is TGTGCCAGCAGCCATGGGCGAGACACCATATATTTT. Its translation is CASSHGRDTIYF. The rearrangement joins TRBV3-1 (or the pseudogene TRBV3-2) to TRBJ1-3; D is unresolved. V shed 3 bases and J shed 8 bases, with 8 bases lying between them. The germline gives CDR1 LGHDT, CDR2 YNNKEL (reference sequence). CDR3 length: 12 residues.

DNA for the CDR3: TGTGCCAGCAGCTCTCCCACTAGAATGGGGGAGACCCAGTACTTC. Protein: CASSSPTRMGETQYF. The V call is TRBV7-2, the J call TRBJ2-5; perhaps TRBD2 as D (5 bases). Germline V lookup: CDR1 SGHTA, CDR2 FQGNSA. The CDR3 has 15 residues. V gave up 4 bases and J gave up 5 bases, with 17 bases separating them.

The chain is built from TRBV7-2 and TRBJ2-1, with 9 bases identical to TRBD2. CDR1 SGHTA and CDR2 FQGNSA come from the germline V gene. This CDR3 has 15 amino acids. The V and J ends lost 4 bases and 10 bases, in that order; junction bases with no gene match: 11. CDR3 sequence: CASSSAPGLAREQFF. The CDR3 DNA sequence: TGTGCCAGCAGCTCCGCACCTGGACTAGCGCGGGAGCAGTTCTTC.

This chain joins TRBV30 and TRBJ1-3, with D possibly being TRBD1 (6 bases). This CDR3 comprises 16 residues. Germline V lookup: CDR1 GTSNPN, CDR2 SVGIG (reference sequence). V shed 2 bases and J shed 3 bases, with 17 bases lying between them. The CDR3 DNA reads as TGTGCCTGGAGTCGCGAGGGGGGTAATTATGGAAACACCATATATTTT. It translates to CAWSREGGNYGNTIYF.

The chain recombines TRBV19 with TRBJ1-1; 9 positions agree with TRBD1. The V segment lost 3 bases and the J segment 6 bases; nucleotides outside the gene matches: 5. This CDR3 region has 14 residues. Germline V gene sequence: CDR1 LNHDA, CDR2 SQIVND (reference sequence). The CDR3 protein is CASSMGQGWSEAFF. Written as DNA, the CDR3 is TGTGCCAGTAGTATGGGACAGGGATGGTCTGAAGCTTTCTTT. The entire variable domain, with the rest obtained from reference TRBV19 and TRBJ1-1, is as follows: DGGITQSPKYLFRKEGQNVTLSCEQNLNHDAMYWYRQDPGQGLRLIYYSQIVNDFQKGDIAEGYSVSREKKESFPLTVTSAQKNPTAFYLCASSMGQGWSEAFFGQGTRLTVV.

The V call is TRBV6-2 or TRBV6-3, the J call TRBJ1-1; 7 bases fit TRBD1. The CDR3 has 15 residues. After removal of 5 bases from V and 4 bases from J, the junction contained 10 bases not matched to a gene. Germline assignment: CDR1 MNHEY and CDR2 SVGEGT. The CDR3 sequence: CASSSHRGPATEAFF. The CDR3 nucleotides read TGTGCCAGCAGTAGCCACAGGGGCCCCGCCACTGAAGCTTTCTTT.

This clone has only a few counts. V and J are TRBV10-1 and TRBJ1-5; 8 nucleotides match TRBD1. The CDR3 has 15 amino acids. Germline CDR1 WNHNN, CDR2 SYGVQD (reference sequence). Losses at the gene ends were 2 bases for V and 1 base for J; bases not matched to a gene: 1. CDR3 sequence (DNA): TGCGCCAGCAGTGAGGCAGGGGGCAGCAATCAGCCCCAGCATTTT. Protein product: CASSEAGGSNQPQHF.

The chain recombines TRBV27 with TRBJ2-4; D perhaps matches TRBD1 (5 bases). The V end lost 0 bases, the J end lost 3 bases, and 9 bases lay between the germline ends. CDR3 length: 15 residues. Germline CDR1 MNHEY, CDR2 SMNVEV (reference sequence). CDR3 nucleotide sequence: TGTGCCAGCAGTTTATCAACCCAGGGCAAAAACATTCAGTACTTC. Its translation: CASSLSTQGKNIQYF.

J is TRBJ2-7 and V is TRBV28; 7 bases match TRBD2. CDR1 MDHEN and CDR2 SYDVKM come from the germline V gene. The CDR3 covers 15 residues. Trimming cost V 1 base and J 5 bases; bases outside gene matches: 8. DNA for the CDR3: TGTGCCAGCAGTTTATATGGTGCGGGAGTAAACGAGCAGTACTTC. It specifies CASSLYGAGVNEQYF.

The CDR3 loop reads CASSGGQGGLRNTEAFF. The CDR3 DNA reads as TGTGCCAGCAGTGGGGGACAGGGAGGGCTAAGGAACACTGAAGCTTTCTTT. The V and J genes are TRBV2 and TRBJ1-1, with 9 bases lining up with TRBD1. Germline CDR1 and CDR2: SNHLY and FYNNEI. This CDR3 spans 17 amino acids. V gave up 4 bases and J gave up 1 base; unmatched junction bases: 10.